A single T cell receptor beta chain is shown here with its context. This sample stems from a study of shared clonotypes between healthy human individuals. Using immunoSEQ multiplex PCR, the repertoire was profiled, and TCRdb retains in-frame clones only, with some absent. Of about 2.4 million clones in the sample, roughly 93% were seen once. The TCR sequence derives from a man between 18 and 29 years old in good health. Some clones in this sample may be carry-over from other donors' samples. The sequenced sample was naive CD4+ T cells from PBMCs. As for subset: CD45RA+ positively selected.

CDR3 nucleotides: TGTGCCAGCAGCCCCGACAGGGCCTCTGGGGCCAACGTCCTGACTTTC. It yields the protein CASSPDRASGANVLTF. The chain links TRBV7-8 to TRBJ2-6, with TRBD1 matching over 7 bases. This CDR3 spans 16 amino acids. V lost 5 bases and J lost 0; bases outside the gene matches: 4. Per germline, CDR1 SGHVS and CDR2 FQNEAQ.